The entry below gives a single T cell receptor beta chain sequence along with its context. The antigen remains undetermined. These data come from a study of PD-L1 blockade in urothelial cancer. At the level of the study: Timepoints chosen for blood analysis were 3 weeks (second dose) and 6 weeks after treatment start. A median about 140,000 T cells were found in blood samples.

Time point described: peripheral blood 6 weeks after treatment start. Patients were diagnosed with urothelial carcinoma, either locally advanced or metastatic. The germline V gene encodes CDR1 MDHEN and CDR2 SYDVKM. Trimming removed 10 bases at V and 4 bases at J, with 14 bases between. CDR3 length: 12 amino acids. Study results and caveats: Tumor-associated TCR clones expanded more in blood at 3 weeks in patients with durable benefit.

Generated by immunoSEQ multiplex PCR, the TCRdb table keeps only in-frame clones and is missing some. The table has about 120,000 clones, about 83% seen once. The TCR was taken from a man aged 50 to 59 with urothelial cancer. The sequences come from PBMCs, collected around atezolizumab (anti-PD-L1) treatment. The rearrangement links TRBV28 to TRBJ2-7, with D possibly being TRBD1 (5 bases). CDR3 in amino acids: CATKLPGYEQYF. In DNA form, the CDR3 reads TGTGCCACCAAGCTGCCAGGGTACGAGCAGTACTTC.